Detailed here is one T cell receptor (beta chain). Germline V lookup: CDR1 LGHNA, CDR2 YNFKEQ. V lost 6 bases and J 4 bases, leaving 16 bases between the germline ends. The CDR3 runs to 15 residues. This sample was included in a study of blood T cell repertoires in COVID-19. Assay used: immunoSEQ multiplex PCR; TCRdb lists only in-frame clones, some missing. The sample includes fewer than 150,000 clones, around 90% of them seen just once. The sequenced sample consisted of peripheral blood. The sequence was collected from a woman in her forties or fifties with active or convalescent COVID-19. The chain joins TRBV4-2 to TRBJ2-1, with D hard to call. CDR3 in DNA: TGTGCCAGCAGGCCTATGGCCCGAGGATACAATGAGCAGTTCTTC. It specifies CASRPMARGYNEQFF.